The text below deals with one TCR beta chain. The sample is drawn from a study of response to subunit inactivated influenza vaccine. One entry per CDR3 protein results from TCRdb running MiXCR on the RT-PCR reads. The sample lists under 800,000 distinct CDR3 sequences, about 14% occurring once. Trimming removed 7 bases from V and 0 bases from J; junction bases left unmatched: 4. The CDR3 length is 15 residues. From germline, CDR1 is DFQATT and CDR2 SNEGSKA (reference sequence). The TCR originated in a man in his fifties or sixties who received an inactivated influenza vaccine. The chain couples TRBV20-1 to TRBJ2-6, with TRBD1 identical over 9 bases. The specimen was PBMCs from blood, collected 14 days before vaccination. The CDR3 sequence is CSVWDRDSGANVLTF. The CDR3 region has the DNA TGCAGTGTCTGGGACAGGGACTCTGGGGCCAACGTCCTGACTTTC.